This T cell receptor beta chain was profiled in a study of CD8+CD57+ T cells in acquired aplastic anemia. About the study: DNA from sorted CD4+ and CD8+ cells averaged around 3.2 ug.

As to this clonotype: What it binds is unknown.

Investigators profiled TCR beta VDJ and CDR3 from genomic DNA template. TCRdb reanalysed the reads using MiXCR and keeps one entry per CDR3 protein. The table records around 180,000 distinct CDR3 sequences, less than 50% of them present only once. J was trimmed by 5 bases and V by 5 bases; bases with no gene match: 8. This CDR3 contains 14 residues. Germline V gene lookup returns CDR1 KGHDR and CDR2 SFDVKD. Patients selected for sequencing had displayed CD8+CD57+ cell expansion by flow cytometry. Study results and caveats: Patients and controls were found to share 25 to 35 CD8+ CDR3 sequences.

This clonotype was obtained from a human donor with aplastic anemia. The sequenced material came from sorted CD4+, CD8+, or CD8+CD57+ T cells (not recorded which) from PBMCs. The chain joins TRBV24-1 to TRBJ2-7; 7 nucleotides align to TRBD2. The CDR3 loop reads CATSAPGGADEQYF. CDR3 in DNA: TGTGCCACCAGTGCCCCGGGGGGTGCCGACGAGCAGTACTTC.